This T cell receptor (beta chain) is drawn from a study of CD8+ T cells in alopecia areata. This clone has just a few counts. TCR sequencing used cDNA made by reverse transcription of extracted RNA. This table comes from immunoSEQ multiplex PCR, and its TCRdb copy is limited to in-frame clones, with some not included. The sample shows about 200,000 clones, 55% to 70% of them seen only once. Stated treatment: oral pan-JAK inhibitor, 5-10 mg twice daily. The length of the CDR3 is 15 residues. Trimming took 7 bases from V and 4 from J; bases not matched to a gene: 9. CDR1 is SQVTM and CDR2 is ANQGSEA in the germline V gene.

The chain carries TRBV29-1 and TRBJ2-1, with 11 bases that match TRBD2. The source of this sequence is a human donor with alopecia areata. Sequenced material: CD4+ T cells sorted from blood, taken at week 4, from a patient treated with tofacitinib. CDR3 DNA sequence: TGCAGCGCTTTTTTTGGACTAGCGGGTTACAATGAGCAGTTCTTC. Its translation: CSAFFGLAGYNEQFF.